The clone carrying this T cell receptor beta chain occurred a few times. Its antigen is unidentified. This record belongs to a study of shared clonotypes between healthy human individuals. There are 11 residues in the CDR3. Trimming took off 4 bases at V and 6 bases at J, with 10 bases between the two ends. The V gene's germline CDR1 is DFQATT and CDR2 SNEGSKA (reference sequence). Study results and limitations: Between several donors, naive CD4 clonotypes were shared at a level of about 5%.

Several immunoSEQ 96-well plates shared each subset's DNA, each plate a replicate. Clones were read by immunoSEQ multiplex PCR, and TCRdb kept only the in-frame ones, dropping some. The repertoire consists of around 1,000,000 clones, with approximately 77% occurring once and the leading ten covering approximately 0.95%. The chain recombines TRBV20-1 with TRBJ2-7; D uncertain. Sequenced material: memory CD4+ T cells from PBMCs. Subset: CD45RA-negative fraction. The receptor was isolated from a man younger than 35 in good health. Some clones in this sample may be carry-over from other donors' samples. CDR3 protein: CSATRPLEQYF. In nucleotides, the CDR3 is TGCAGTGCTACCCGGCCTCTCGAGCAGTACTTC.